This T cell receptor beta chain was recovered during a study of blood T cell repertoires in COVID-19. The wider study: From the United States, Italy and Spain came samples of acute and convalescent COVID-19.

Germline V CDR1 and CDR2: SGHRS, YFSETQ. V dropped 4 bases and J dropped 3; count of bases not matched to a gene: 6. CDR3 length: 14 amino acids. Categorization into cohorts depended on clinical history that participants reported. Resolution of symptoms, clearance, or two negative PCRs was present in recovered Cohort 3 donors. Per the study methods: Amplification of reference gene primers was used by the study to estimate nucleated cell counts. Some clones are missing from TCRdb's copy, which holds only in-frame ones; the method was immunoSEQ multiplex PCR. D and trimming come from the DNA, and the V and J calls and clone size come from that table. The table shows some 270,000 clones, with over 85% occurring only once. This clone was picked up one time.

The sequence was collected from a woman aged 55-69 years who had recovered from COVID-19. The chain carries TRBV5-1 and TRBJ2-5; 7 bases agree with TRBD1. Sequenced input: PBMCs or T cells enriched from blood (not recorded which). This chain's CDR3 is CASSHGTGEETQYF. The CDR3 bases are TGCGCCAGCAGCCATGGAACAGGGGAAGAGACCCAGTACTTC.